The 30 T cell receptor beta chains in this list originate from one sample, sequenced in a study of T-cell memory formation after mild COVID-19. TCRdb reanalysed the 5' RACE reads using MiXCR and keeps one entry per CDR3 protein. The profile covers about 390,000 distinct CDR3 sequences, with approximately 16% appearing a single time and about 22% taken by the ten largest. The sample was PBMCs or a T cell subset sorted from them (not recorded which). These receptors originate from a man aged 18 to 30 who had mild COVID-19 (a few samples of this study predate the infection). Cell type and time point are not known.

This clonotype was seen a handful of times. The chain combines TRBV10-3 with TRBJ2-7, with TRBD1 matching over 7 bases. The CDR3 loop spans 14 amino acids. Per germline, CDR1 ENHRY and CDR2 SYGVKD. V lost 4 bases to trimming and J lost 2 bases; unmatched junction nucleotides: 5. The CDR3 nucleotides are TGTGCCATCAGTGGAACGACAGGGCCCTACGAGCAGTACGTC. Its protein is CAISGTTGPYEQYV.

The V gene is TRBV5-1, the J gene TRBJ2-3; D gene uncertain. In germline, CDR1 is SGHRS, CDR2 YFSETQ. CDR3 size: 14 residues. V lost 3 bases and J lost 1, with 9 bases in between. CDR3 sequence reads: CASSWGRGTDTQYF. The CDR3 DNA reads as TGCGCCAGCAGCTGGGGTCGGGGCACAGATACGCAGTATTTT.

This clonotype has only a few counts. The rearrangement uses TRBV5-1 and TRBJ2-1; the D is unclear. The CDR3 consists of 14 residues. The V gene lost 0 bases and the J gene lost 5 bases, with 9 bases spanning the gap. The germline V gene has CDR1 SGHRS and CDR2 YFSETQ. The CDR3 region is CASSLALGNNEQFF. In DNA, the CDR3 is TGCGCCAGCAGCTTGGCCTTAGGAAACAATGAGCAGTTCTTC. Filled out from reference TRBV5-1 and TRBJ2-1, the complete variable domain reads KAGVTQTPRYLIKTRGQQVTLSCSPISGHRSVSWYQQTPGQGLQFLFEYFSETQRNKGNFPGRFSGRQFSNSRSEMNVSTLELGDSALYLCASSLALGNNEQFFGPGTRLTVL.

This chain links TRBV4-1 with TRBJ1-1, with 11 bases identical to TRBD1. This CDR3 is 18 amino acids long. The germline V gene has CDR1 MGHRA and CDR2 YSYEKL. Unmatched junction bases numbered 13, after V lost 4 bases and J lost 3 bases. The CDR3, as DNA: TGCGCCAGCAGCCTCCGGGACAGGGGGGGCCCATTGGACACTGAAGCTTTCTTT. Translated: CASSLRDRGGPLDTEAFF.

This clonotype appeared a few times. The chain combines TRBV20-1 with TRBJ2-3, with D perhaps TRBD2 (5 bases). V gave up 1 base and J gave up 4 bases, with 12 bases separating them. Germline CDR1 and CDR2: DFQATT and SNEGSKA (reference sequence). The CDR3 is made up of 14 amino acids. CDR3 amino acids: CSARALPGADTQYF. CDR3 bases: TGCAGTGCTAGAGCCCTGCCCGGGGCAGATACGCAGTATTTT.

The rearrangement joins TRBV20-1 to TRBJ1-2; 8 nucleotides match TRBD1. The germline CDR1 and CDR2 sequences are DFQATT and SNEGSKA (reference sequence). This CDR3 has 13 amino acids. Trimming took 5 bases from V and 1 from J; bases not matched to a gene: 3. The DNA for the CDR3 is TGCAGTGCTGGGACAGGAGGTAACTATGGCTACACCTTC. Amino acids: CSAGTGGNYGYTF.

The rearrangement joins TRBV6-5 to TRBJ1-5; no reliable D call. The V end lost 0 bases, the J end lost 10 bases, and 16 bases lay between the germline ends. The CDR3 totals 15 residues. Per germline, CDR1 MNHEY and CDR2 SVGAGI. For the CDR3, the DNA is TGTGCCAGCAGTTACTCCGCAGCCGAAGCTTATCCCCAGCATTTT. Protein product: CASSYSAAEAYPQHF.

The chain has TRBV12-3 or TRBV12-4 and TRBJ1-2; tentative D call: TRBD1 (5 bases). The CDR3 covers 16 residues. The V end lost 1 base, the J end lost 0 bases, and 12 bases lay between the germline ends. Here the CDR3 reads CASSLGGRGANYGYTF. For the CDR3, the DNA is TGTGCCAGCAGTTTAGGCGGGAGGGGAGCTAACTATGGCTACACCTTC.

This clonotype came up many times. The chain combines TRBV19 with TRBJ2-1; D not resolved. The length of the CDR3 is 14 residues. Trimming cost V 8 bases and J 0 bases, with 11 bases left between them. Germline CDR1 LNHDA, CDR2 SQIVND (reference sequence). For the CDR3, the DNA is TGTGCCAGTGCATGGGGTCGCTCCTACAATGAGCAGTTCTTC. It is translated as CASAWGRSYNEQFF.

This rearrangement joins TRBV4-2 to TRBJ1-1; maybe TRBD1 (5 bases). Germline CDR1 LGHNA, CDR2 YNFKEQ. V lost 0 bases and J lost 7, with 15 bases in between. The CDR3 spans 15 residues. The CDR3 spells CASSQDPRRDSEAFF. CDR3 DNA sequence: TGTGCCAGCAGCCAAGACCCAAGGCGCGACAGTGAAGCTTTCTTT.

The rearrangement links TRBV5-1 to TRBJ2-1, with a possible D match to TRBD1 (5 bases). Trimming took off 0 bases at V and 9 bases at J, with 19 bases between the two ends. CDR1 and CDR2 from the germline V gene are SGHRS and YFSETQ. The CDR3 sequence is 16 residues long. The CDR3 loop reads CASSLGPGYTRGEQFF. The CDR3 bases are TGCGCCAGCAGCTTGGGTCCAGGCTATACAAGGGGTGAGCAGTTCTTC.

This clonotype has a handful of counts. The chain couples TRBV5-1 to TRBJ2-3; perhaps TRBD2 as D (6 bases). V was pared by 4 bases and J by 1 base, with 16 bases between. The CDR3 extends over 16 amino acids. CDR1 and CDR2 (germline): SGHRS, YFSETQ. The CDR3 region has the DNA TGCGCCAGCAGCCTGGCGGGAAGCAGGGGCACAGATACGCAGTATTTT. Protein product: CASSLAGSRGTDTQYF.

This clonotype was seen ten or more times. The chain uses TRBV12-3 or TRBV12-4 and TRBJ1-5, with D perhaps TRBD1 (5 bases). Trimming removed 5 bases from V and 1 base from J, with 9 bases in between. CDR3 length: 14 amino acids. CDR3 sequence (DNA): TGTGCCAGCAGTCCAGGGTCCAGCAATCAGCCCCAGCATTTT. This translates into CASSPGSSNQPQHF.

This clonotype was seen a handful of times. The chain joins TRBV4-1 to TRBJ1-2; no reliable D call. CDR3 length: 15 residues. V gave up 1 base and J gave up 8 bases, with 17 bases separating them. Germline V gene sequence: CDR1 MGHRA, CDR2 YSYEKL. CDR3 protein: CASSQGVSGPGGYTF. CDR3 in DNA: TGCGCCAGCAGCCAAGGCGTCTCGGGCCCTGGAGGCTACACCTTC.

This chain joins TRBV6-6 and TRBJ1-6; weak D call: TRBD1 (6 bases). The CDR3 spans 14 residues. Germline assignment: CDR1 MNHNY and CDR2 SVGAGI (reference sequence). The V end was cut by 5 bases, the J end by 6 bases, with 11 bases between. The chain's CDR3 is CASSATGPNSPLHF. In nucleotides, the CDR3 is TGTGCCAGCAGTGCGACAGGCCCTAATTCACCCCTCCACTTT.

This clonotype was observed many times. V and J are TRBV20-1 and TRBJ1-2, with no clear D. This CDR3 comprises 13 residues. Trimming shortened V by 5 bases and J by 1 base, and 11 bases separated the two germline ends. Germline loops: CDR1 DFQATT, CDR2 SNEGSKA (reference sequence). The CDR3 loop reads CSARPLLNYGYTF. The CDR3 DNA reads TGCAGTGCTCGACCGCTCCTTAACTATGGCTACACCTTC.

This clonotype turned up a few times. V gene TRBV7-9 combines with J gene TRBJ2-3; maybe TRBD1 (6 bases). V lost 4 bases, J lost 0 bases, and 11 bases lay in between. The CDR3 runs 15 residues. The germline V gene encodes CDR1 SEHNR and CDR2 FQNEAQ (reference sequence). The CDR3, as DNA: TGTGCCAGCAGCTCAGGGGATCAAAGCACAGATACGCAGTATTTT. Translation: CASSSGDQSTDTQYF.

This chain links TRBV10-3 with TRBJ2-3; 13 nucleotides align to TRBD2. Per germline, CDR1 ENHRY and CDR2 SYGVKD. The CDR3 length is 15 residues. V shed 5 bases, J shed 4 bases, and the junction held 3 bases outside the gene matches. The CDR3: CAISRTSGGSDTQYF. CDR3 bases: TGTGCCATCAGTCGGACTAGCGGGGGTTCAGATACGCAGTATTTT.

The V call is TRBV12-3 or TRBV12-4, the J call TRBJ2-5, with TRBD2 matching over 7 bases. The CDR3 length is 14 residues. V was pared by 6 bases and J by 5 bases, with 9 bases of the junction left unmatched. The CDR3 sequence is CASRTREGRETQYF. The CDR3 region has the DNA TGTGCCAGCAGGACTAGGGAGGGTCGGGAGACCCAGTACTTC.

The J gene is TRBJ2-1, the V gene TRBV19; the D gene is possibly TRBD1 (8 bases). Trimming took 3 bases from V and 11 from J, leaving 14 bases between them. Germline lookup yields CDR1 LNHDA and CDR2 SQIVND (reference sequence). The CDR3 length is 13 residues. CDR3 bases: TGTGCCAGTAGTATTACAGGGGGGGACAAGCAGTTCTTC. It translates to CASSITGGDKQFF.

The V gene is TRBV21-1, the J gene TRBJ2-5; TRBD2 is taken as the D call from the table, unchecked against the DNA. TRBV21-1 is a listed pseudogene. The CDR3 has 15 residues. The CDR3 spells CASSKGPRGGETQYF. The CDR3 DNA follows: TGTGCCAGCAGCAAAGGGCCGAGGGGAGGAGAGACCCAGTACTTC.

This clonotype was picked up a small number of times. J is TRBJ1-4 and V is TRBV18, with 9 bases fitting TRBD1. CDR3 size: 14 residues. Trimming cost V 6 bases and J 7 bases; bases outside gene matches: 6. Germline V CDR1 and CDR2: KGHSH, LQKENI. The CDR3 sequence is CASSRGTGTEKLFF. CDR3 nucleotides: TGTGCCAGCTCCCGCGGGACAGGGACTGAAAAACTGTTTTTT.

V usage is TRBV6-2 or TRBV6-3 and J usage is TRBJ1-5, with D maybe TRBD1 (6 bases). V lost 6 bases and J lost 3, with 12 bases in between. The germline V gene encodes CDR1 MNHEY and CDR2 SVGEGT. The CDR3 covers 14 residues. CDR3 sequence reads: CASSPRGINQPQHF. The CDR3 nucleotides are TGTGCCAGCAGCCCAAGGGGGATCAATCAGCCCCAGCATTTT.

The chain is built from TRBV3-1 and TRBJ1-1, with D hard to call. CDR3 size: 14 residues. CDR1 is LGHDT and CDR2 is YNNKEL in the germline V gene (reference sequence). V lost 4 bases and J lost 1, with 10 bases in between. CDR3 amino acids: CASSPDLTNTEAFF. The CDR3 bases are TGTGCCAGCAGCCCGGACTTGACGAACACTGAAGCTTTCTTT.

This clonotype showed up just a few times. V gene TRBV3-1 combines with J gene TRBJ2-5, with D hard to call. Deletions cut 6 bases from V and 2 bases from J, with 10 bases between. Germline V CDR1 and CDR2: LGHDT, YNNKEL (reference sequence). There are 13 residues in the CDR3. The CDR3 here is CASSRGPQETQYF. The CDR3 DNA reads TGTGCCAGCAGTCGAGGTCCTCAAGAGACCCAGTACTTC.

The chain recombines TRBV30 with TRBJ2-3, with TRBD2 matching 12 bases. J lost 1 base, V lost 6 bases, and 11 bases had no gene match. In germline, CDR1 is GTSNPN, CDR2 SVGIG (reference sequence). The CDR3 length is 17 residues. DNA of the CDR3: TGTGCCTGCCCAACTAGCGGGGGGAGGCCGTGCACAGATACGCAGTATTTT. Translating it yields CACPTSGGRPCTDTQYF.

Points on this clonotype: Compared with germline, one end of the junction differs, possibly owing to a read error. The chain is built from TRBV4-3 and TRBJ1-1; TRBD1 agrees at 7 bases. The CDR3 loop spans 14 amino acids. In germline, CDR1 is LGHNA, CDR2 YSLEER. The CDR3 coding sequence is TGCGCCAGCAGCCAAGCGGACAGGAACACTGAAGTTTTCTTT. It translates to CASSQADRNTEVFF.

This rearrangement joins TRBV24-1 to TRBJ1-4; TRBD1 agrees at 8 bases. CDR1 is KGHDR, CDR2 SFDVKD, per germline. The V and J ends lost 3 bases and 10 bases, in that order; junction bases with no gene match: 6. The CDR3 has 14 amino acids. CDR3 nucleotide sequence: TGTGCCACCAGTGATGCGGGACAGGTTGGAAAACTGTTTTTT. It yields the protein CATSDAGQVGKLFF.

The chain has TRBV10-3 and TRBJ2-4; 9 positions match TRBD1. The V gene's germline CDR1 is ENHRY and CDR2 SYGVKD. Trimming at V came to 0 bases and at J to 0 bases, leaving 3 bases not matched to a gene. The CDR3 covers 17 residues. The CDR3 DNA reads TGTGCCATCAGTGAGTCCGGGACAGGGATAGCCAAAAACATTCAGTACTTC. This sequence encodes CAISESGTGIAKNIQYF.

The CDR3, as DNA: TGTGCCAGCAGTTACGGTTGGACAAGTTACTCTGGGGCCAACGTCCTGACTTTC. It is translated as CASSYGWTSYSGANVLTF. This chain links TRBV6-6 with TRBJ2-6; D is perhaps TRBD1 (5 bases). CDR1 MNHNY and CDR2 SVGAGI come from the germline V gene (reference sequence). Trimming took 2 bases from V and 0 from J, leaving 14 bases between them. The length of the CDR3 is 18 residues.